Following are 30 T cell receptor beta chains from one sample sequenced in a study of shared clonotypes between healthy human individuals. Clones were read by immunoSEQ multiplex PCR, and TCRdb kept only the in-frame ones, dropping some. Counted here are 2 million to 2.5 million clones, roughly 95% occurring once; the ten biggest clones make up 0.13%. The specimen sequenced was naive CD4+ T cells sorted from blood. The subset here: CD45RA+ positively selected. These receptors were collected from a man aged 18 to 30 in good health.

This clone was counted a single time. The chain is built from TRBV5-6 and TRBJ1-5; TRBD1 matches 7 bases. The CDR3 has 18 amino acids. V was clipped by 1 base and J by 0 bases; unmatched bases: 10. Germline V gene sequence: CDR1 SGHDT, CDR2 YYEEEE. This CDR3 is CASSLWVDRLDSNQPQHF. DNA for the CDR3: TGTGCCAGCAGCTTGTGGGTGGACAGGTTGGATAGCAATCAGCCCCAGCATTTT.

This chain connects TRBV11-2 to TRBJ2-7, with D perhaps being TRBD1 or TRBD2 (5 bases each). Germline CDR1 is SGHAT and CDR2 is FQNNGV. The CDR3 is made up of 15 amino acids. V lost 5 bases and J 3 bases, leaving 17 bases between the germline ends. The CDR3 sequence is CASSNQGGPYYEQYF. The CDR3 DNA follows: TGTGCCAGCAGCAACCAGGGCGGGCCCTACTACGAGCAGTACTTC.

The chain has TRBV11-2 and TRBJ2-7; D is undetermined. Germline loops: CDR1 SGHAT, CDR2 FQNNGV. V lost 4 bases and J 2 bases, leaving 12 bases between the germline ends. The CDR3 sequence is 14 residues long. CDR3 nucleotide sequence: TGTGCCAGCAGCTGGGGAAAAGGGCCCTACGAGCAGTACTTC. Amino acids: CASSWGKGPYEQYF.

CDR3 sequence: CASSTGLEGYTF. The CDR3 coding sequence is TGTGCCAGCAGCACAGGGTTGGAGGGCTACACCTTC. The V gene is TRBV7-9, the J gene TRBJ1-2; perhaps TRBD1 as D (6 bases). The CDR3 has 12 amino acids. Germline CDR1 SEHNR, CDR2 FQNEAQ (reference sequence). Deletions cut 5 bases from V and 8 bases from J, with 12 bases between.

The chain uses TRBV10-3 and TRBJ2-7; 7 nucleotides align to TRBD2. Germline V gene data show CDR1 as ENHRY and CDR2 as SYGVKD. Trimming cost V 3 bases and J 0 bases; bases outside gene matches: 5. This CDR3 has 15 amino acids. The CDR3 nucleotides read TGTGCCATCAGTGAAGCGGGAAAGGGCTCCTACGAGCAGTACTTC. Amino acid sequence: CAISEAGKGSYEQYF.

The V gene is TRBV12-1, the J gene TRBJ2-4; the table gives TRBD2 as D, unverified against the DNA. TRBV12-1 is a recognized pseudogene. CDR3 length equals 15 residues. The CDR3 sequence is CASMRRERGKNIQYF. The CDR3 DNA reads TGTGCCAGCATGAGGCGGGAGAGAGGCAAAAACATTCAGTACTTC.

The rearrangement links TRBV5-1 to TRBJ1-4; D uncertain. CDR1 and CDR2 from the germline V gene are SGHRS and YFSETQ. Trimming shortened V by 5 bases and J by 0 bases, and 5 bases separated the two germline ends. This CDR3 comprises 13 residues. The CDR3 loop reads CASREATNEKLFF. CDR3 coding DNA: TGCGCCAGCAGGGAGGCAACTAATGAAAAACTGTTTTTT.

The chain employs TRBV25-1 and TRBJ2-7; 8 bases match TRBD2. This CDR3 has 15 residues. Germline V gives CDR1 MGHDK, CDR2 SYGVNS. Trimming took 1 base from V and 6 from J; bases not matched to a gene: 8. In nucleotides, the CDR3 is TGTGCCAGCAGTGAATTCTTAGCGGGACCCTCCGAGCAGTACTTC. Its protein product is CASSEFLAGPSEQYF.

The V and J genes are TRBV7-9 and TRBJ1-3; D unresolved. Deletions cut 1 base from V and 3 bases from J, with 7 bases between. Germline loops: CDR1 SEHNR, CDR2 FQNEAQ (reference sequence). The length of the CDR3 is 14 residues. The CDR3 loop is CASSLVGYGNTIYF. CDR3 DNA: TGTGCCAGCAGCTTAGTAGGGTATGGAAACACCATATATTTT.

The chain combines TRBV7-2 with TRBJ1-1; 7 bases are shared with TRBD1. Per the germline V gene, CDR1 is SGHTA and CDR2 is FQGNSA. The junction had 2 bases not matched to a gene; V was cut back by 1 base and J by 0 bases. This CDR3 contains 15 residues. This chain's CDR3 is CASSLGDRLNTEAFF. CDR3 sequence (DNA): TGTGCCAGCAGCTTAGGGGACAGACTGAACACTGAAGCTTTCTTT.

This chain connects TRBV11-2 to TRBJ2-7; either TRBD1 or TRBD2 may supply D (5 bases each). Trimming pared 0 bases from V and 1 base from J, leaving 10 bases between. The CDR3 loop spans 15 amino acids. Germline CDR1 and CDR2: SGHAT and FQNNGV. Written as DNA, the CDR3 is TGTGCCAGCAGCTTAGATTGGGGGTCTTCCTACGAGCAGTACTTC. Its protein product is CASSLDWGSSYEQYF. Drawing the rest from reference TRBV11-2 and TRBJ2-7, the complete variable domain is EAGVAQSPRYKIIEKRQSVAFWCNPISGHATLYWYQQILGQGPKLLIQFQNNGVVDDSQLPKDRFSAERLKGVDSTLKIQPAKLEDSAVYLCASSLDWGSSYEQYFGPGTRLTVT.

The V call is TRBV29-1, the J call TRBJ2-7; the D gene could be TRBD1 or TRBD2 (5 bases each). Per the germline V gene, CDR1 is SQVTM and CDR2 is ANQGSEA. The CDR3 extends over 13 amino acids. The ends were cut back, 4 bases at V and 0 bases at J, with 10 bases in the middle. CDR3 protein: CSVGDASSYEQYF. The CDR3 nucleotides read TGCAGCGTTGGGGACGCCAGCTCCTACGAGCAGTACTTC.

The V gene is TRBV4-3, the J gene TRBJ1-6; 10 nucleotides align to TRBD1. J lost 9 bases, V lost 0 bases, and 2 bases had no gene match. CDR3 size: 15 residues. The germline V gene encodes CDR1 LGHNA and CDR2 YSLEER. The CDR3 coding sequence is TGCGCCAGCAGCCAAGAGAGGGACAGGGGTTCACCCCTCCACTTT. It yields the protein CASSQERDRGSPLHF.

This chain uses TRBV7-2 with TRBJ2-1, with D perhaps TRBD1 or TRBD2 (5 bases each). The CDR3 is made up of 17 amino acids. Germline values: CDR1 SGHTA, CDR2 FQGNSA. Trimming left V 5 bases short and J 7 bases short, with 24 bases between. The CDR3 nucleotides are TGTGCCAGCAGCGCTACCGGGACCCGGTTTGTGGGAAATGAGCAGTTCTTC. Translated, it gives CASSATGTRFVGNEQFF.

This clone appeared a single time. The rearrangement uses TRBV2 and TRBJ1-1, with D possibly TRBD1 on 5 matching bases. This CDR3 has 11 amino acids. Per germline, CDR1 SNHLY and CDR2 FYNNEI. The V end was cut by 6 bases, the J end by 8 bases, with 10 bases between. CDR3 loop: CASRERTEAFF. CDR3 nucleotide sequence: TGTGCCAGCAGGGAAAGGACAGAAGCTTTCTTT.

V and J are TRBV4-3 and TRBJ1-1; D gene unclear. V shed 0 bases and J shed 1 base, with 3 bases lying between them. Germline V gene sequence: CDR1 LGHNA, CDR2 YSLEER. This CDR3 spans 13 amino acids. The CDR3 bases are TGCGCCAGCAGCCAAGAGGCGAACACTGAAGCTTTCTTT. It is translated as CASSQEANTEAFF.

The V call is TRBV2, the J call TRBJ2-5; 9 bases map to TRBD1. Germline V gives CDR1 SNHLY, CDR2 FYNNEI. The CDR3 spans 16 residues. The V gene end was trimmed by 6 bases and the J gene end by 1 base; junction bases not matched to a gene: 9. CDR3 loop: CASRPGTGSVQETQYF. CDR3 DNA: TGTGCCAGCAGGCCCGGGACAGGGAGCGTCCAAGAGACCCAGTACTTC. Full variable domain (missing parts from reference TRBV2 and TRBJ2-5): EPEVTQTPSHQVTQMGQEVILRCVPISNHLYFYWYRQILGQKVEFLVSFYNNEISEKSEIFDDQFSVERPDGSNFTLKIRSTKLEDSAMYFCASRPGTGSVQETQYFGPGTRLLVL.

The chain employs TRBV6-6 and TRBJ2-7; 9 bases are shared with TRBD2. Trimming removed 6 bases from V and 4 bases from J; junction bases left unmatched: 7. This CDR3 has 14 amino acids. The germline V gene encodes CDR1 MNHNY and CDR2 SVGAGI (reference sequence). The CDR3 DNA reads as TGTGCCAGCAGCCTTAGCGGGAGCACTTACGAGCAGTACTTC. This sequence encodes CASSLSGSTYEQYF.

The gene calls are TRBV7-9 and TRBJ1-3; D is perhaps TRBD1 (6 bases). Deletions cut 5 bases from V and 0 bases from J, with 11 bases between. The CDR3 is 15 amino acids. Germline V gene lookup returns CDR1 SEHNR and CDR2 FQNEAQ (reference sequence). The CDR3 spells CASSGGGSSGNTIYF. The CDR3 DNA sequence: TGTGCCAGCAGCGGAGGGGGAAGCTCTGGAAACACCATATATTTT.

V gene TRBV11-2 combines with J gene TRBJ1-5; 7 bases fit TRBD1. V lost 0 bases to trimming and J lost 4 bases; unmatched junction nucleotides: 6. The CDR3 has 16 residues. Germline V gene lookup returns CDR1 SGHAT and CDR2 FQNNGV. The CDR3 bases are TGTGCCAGCAGCTTAGAGCGACAGGGACCGAATCAGCCCCAGCATTTT. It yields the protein CASSLERQGPNQPQHF.

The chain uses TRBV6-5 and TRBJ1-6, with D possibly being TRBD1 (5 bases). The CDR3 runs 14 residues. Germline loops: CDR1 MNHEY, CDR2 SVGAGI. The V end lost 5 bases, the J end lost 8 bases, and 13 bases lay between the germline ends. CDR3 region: CASSRDPGYSPLHF. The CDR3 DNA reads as TGTGCCAGCAGTCGGGACCCCGGCTATTCACCCCTCCACTTT.

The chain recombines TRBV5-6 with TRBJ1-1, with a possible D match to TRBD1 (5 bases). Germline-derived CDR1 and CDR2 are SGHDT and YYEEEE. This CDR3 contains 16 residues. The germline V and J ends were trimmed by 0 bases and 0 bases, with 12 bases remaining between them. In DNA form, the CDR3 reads TGTGCCAGCAGCTTGGCTCGGGGCAGTCTGAACACTGAAGCTTTCTTT. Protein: CASSLARGSLNTEAFF.

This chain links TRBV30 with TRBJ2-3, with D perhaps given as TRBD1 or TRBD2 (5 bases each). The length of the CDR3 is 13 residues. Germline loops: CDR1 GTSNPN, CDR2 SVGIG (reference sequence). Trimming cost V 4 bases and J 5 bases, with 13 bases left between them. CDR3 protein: CAWTASRGDTQYF. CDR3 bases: TGTGCCTGGACTGCCTCGAGGGGAGATACGCAGTATTTT.

The CDR3 here is CASSISSGGHSYEQYF. CDR3 nucleotides: TGTGCCAGTAGTATATCTAGCGGGGGCCACTCCTACGAGCAGTACTTC. V is TRBV19 and J is TRBJ2-7, with 10 bases identical to TRBD2. Germline-derived CDR1 and CDR2 are LNHDA and SQIVND (reference sequence). V gave up 2 bases and J gave up 0 bases; unmatched junction bases: 4. CDR3 length: 16 residues. The full variable domain, completed using reference TRBV19 and TRBJ2-7, is DGGITQSPKYLFRKEGQNVTLSCEQNLNHDAMYWYRQDPGQGLRLIYYSQIVNDFQKGDIAEGYSVSREKKESFPLTVTSAQKNPTAFYLCASSISSGGHSYEQYFGPGTRLTVT.

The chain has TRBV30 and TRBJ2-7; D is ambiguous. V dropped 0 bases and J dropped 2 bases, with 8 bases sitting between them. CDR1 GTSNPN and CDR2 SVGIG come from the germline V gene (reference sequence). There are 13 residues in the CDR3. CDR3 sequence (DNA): TGTGCCTGGAGTGTACGGGCGCCCTACGAGCAGTACTTC. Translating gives CAWSVRAPYEQYF. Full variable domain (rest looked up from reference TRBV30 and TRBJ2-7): SQTIHQWPATLVQPVGSPLSLECTVEGTSNPNLYWYRQAAGRGLQLLFYSVGIGQISSEVPQNLSASRPQDRQFILSSKKLLLSDSGFYLCAWSVRAPYEQYFGPGTRLTVT.

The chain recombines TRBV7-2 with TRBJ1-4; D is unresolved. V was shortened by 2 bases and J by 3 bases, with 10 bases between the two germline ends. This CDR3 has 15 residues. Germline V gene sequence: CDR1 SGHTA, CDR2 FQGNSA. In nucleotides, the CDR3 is TGTGCCAGCAGCTTACTCAGGCTCCCTAATGAAAAACTGTTTTTT. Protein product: CASSLLRLPNEKLFF. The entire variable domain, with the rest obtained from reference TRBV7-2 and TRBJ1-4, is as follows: GAGVSQSPSNKVTEKGKDVELRCDPISGHTALYWYRQSLGQGLEFLIYFQGNSAPDKSGLPSDRFSAERTGGSVSTLTIQRTQQEDSAVYLCASSLLRLPNEKLFFGSGTQLSVL.

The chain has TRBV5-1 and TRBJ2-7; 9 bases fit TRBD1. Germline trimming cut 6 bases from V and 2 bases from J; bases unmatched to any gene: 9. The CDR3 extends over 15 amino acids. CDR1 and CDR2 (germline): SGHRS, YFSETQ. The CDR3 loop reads CASTTGTGNPYEQYF. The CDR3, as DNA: TGCGCCAGCACCACCGGGACAGGGAATCCCTACGAGCAGTACTTC.

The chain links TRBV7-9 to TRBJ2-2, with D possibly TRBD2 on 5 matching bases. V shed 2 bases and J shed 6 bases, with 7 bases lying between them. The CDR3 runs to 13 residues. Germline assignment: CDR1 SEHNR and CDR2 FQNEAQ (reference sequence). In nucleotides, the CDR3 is TGTGCCAGCAGCTTACGAGGGCCCGGGGAGCTGTTTTTT. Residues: CASSLRGPGELFF.

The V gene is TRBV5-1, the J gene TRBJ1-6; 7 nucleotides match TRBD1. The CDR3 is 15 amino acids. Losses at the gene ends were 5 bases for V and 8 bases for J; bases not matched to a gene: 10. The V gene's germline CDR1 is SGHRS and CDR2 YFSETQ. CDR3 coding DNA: TGCGCCAGCAGTACATCCGGGACAGAAGATTCACCCCTCCACTTT. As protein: CASSTSGTEDSPLHF.

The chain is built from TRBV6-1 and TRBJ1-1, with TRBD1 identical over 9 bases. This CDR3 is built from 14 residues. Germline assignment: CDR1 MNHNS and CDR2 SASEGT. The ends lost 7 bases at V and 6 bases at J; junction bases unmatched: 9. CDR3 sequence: CASTPQGAHAEAFF. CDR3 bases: TGTGCCAGCACCCCACAGGGGGCTCACGCTGAAGCTTTCTTT.